Presented here are 3 T cell receptor beta chains from one specimen sequenced in a study of a mutant IDH1 vaccine in newly diagnosed glioma. Repertoires were generated with immunoSEQ multiplex PCR, while TCRdb's copy carries only in-frame clones and drops some. The sample yields tens of thousands of clones, over 75% seen once. Time point meaning: week 47, end of study. In every dose of vaccine, 300 ug of mutant IDH1 20-mer peptide was given alongside topical imiquimod. For these receptors, no antigen is known. The material sequenced was PBMCs, taken from a glioma patient whose treatment included an IDH1 peptide vaccine. Every receptor here comes from a man aged 40-49 years with glioma.

This chain joins TRBV6-6 and TRBJ2-1; 9 bases agree with TRBD2. This CDR3 has 14 residues. Germline CDR1 reads MNHNY; CDR2 reads SVGAGI (reference sequence). With V trimmed by 10 bases and J by 8 bases, 12 bases remained unmatched. The CDR3 DNA follows: TGTGCCATCTCACCCGGCGGGGGGGCCGATGAGCAGTTCTTC. Translated: CAISPGGGADEQFF.

In its sample, this clone was seen a few times. The rearrangement links TRBV12-5 to TRBJ2-7, with D possibly matching TRBD2 (5 bases). Trimming took off 6 bases at V and 0 bases at J, with 15 bases between the two ends. This CDR3 is built from 15 residues. Germline V lookup: CDR1 LGHNT, CDR2 FRNRAP. DNA for the CDR3: TGTGCTAGTGGGGATACGGGGTACAGCTCCTACGAGCAGTACTTC. Translating it yields CASGDTGYSSYEQYF.

The chain is built from TRBV7-8 and TRBJ2-7, with D perhaps TRBD2 (5 bases). V lost 5 bases and J lost 4, with 15 bases in between. This CDR3 has 14 amino acids. In germline, CDR1 is SGHVS, CDR2 FQNEAQ. The CDR3 region has the DNA TGTGCCAGCAGCCGCCGGGGAGAGAGGTACGAGCAGTACTTC. The encoded protein is CASSRRGERYEQYF.